This TCR beta chain emerged from a study of shared clonotypes between healthy human individuals. Repertoires were generated with immunoSEQ multiplex PCR, while TCRdb's copy carries only in-frame clones and drops some. Of a few million clones in the sample, 85% to 95% were seen once. The CDR3 is 14 residues long. Trimming at V came to 2 bases and at J to 6 bases, leaving 2 bases not matched to a gene. Germline V gene sequence: CDR1 SGHNT, CDR2 YENEEA. The sequenced sample consisted of naive CD4+ T cells from PBMCs. Subset meaning: CD45RA+ positively selected. The TCR originated in a man in his late teens or twenties in good health. Some clones in this sample may be carry-over from other donors' samples. The J gene is TRBJ2-3, the V gene TRBV11-3, with 10 bases lining up with TRBD2. The CDR3 nucleotides are TGTGCCAGCAGCTTAAGCGGGAGGGGGGATACGCAGTATTTT. Residues: CASSLSGRGDTQYF.